These 2 T cell receptor beta chains share one sample of origin, sequenced in a study of T cell repertoires in cytomegalovirus infection (dated by TCRdb to the late 2010s). TCRdb names Illumina HiSeq 1500 as the instrument used. Starting from the raw public reads, TCRdb applied fastp trimming at Q25, assembled clones with MiXCR and retained in-frame beta chains. Every CDR3 protein is listed once, alongside the most common genes and DNA of its rows. This sample has roughly 230,000 distinct CDR3 sequences in its table, and about 7% of those were observed once. In total, the top ten clones hold 5.5% to 8% of the sample. Sequenced input: PBMCs. The receptors shown here come from a human donor in good health (CMV status not recorded). Some clones in this sample may be carry-over from other donors' samples.

This clonotype appeared once. This chain links TRBV20-1 with TRBJ1-5, with 7 bases matching TRBD1. Germline lookup yields CDR1 DFQATT and CDR2 SNEGSKA (reference sequence). The trim removed 0 bases at V and 3 bases at J, leaving 5 bases unmatched. The CDR3 covers 15 residues. The DNA of the CDR3 is TGCAGTGCTAGAGAGCTGGGACAGAACAATCAGCCCCAGCATTTT. It codes for CSARELGQNNQPQHF.

The V and J genes are TRBV5-6 and TRBJ2-3, with D tentatively TRBD1 (5 bases). The CDR3 totals 15 residues. The germline V gene encodes CDR1 SGHDT and CDR2 YYEEEE. Trimming took 2 bases from V and 0 from J, leaving 10 bases between them. In DNA, the CDR3 is TGTGCCAGCAGCTTTGGGGCAATAAGCACAGATACGCAGTATTTT. This translates into CASSFGAISTDTQYF.